This TCR beta chain was identified in a study of blood T cells in healthy people across ages. Study conclusions and caveats: Naive CD4+ cells and diversity were both higher in long-lived donors than in aged donors. TCR beta diversity, measured per million T cells, fell in a roughly linear way with age.

With a J-beta primer mix and a sample-barcoded 5' primer, a second PCR ran about 6 to 11 cycles. Each cDNA molecule was tagged by a template-switch adaptor that had 12 random nucleotides. Each of the samples gave a minimum of 2.5 million paired-end reads that contained CDR3. TCRdb re-called the 5' RACE reads with MiXCR, one entry per CDR3 protein. Of about a million distinct CDR3 sequences in the sample, roughly half were seen once. Germline-derived CDR1 and CDR2 are DFQATT and SNEGSKA (reference sequence). V was clipped by 3 bases and J by 1 base; unmatched bases: 6. This CDR3 comprises 15 residues. With regard to this clonotype: No antigen is known for it.

The rearrangement uses TRBV20-1 and TRBJ2-7; 10 bases are a match to TRBD2. This TCR came from a woman in her sixties or seventies in good health. The sequencing sample was made of blood. The CDR3 DNA follows: TGCAGTGCTAGCCCTAGCGGGAGCAAGTCCTACGAGCAGTACTTC. Translated: CSASPSGSKSYEQYF.